The T cell receptor (beta chain) under discussion was sequenced for a study of T cells after yellow fever vaccination. MiXCR, applied by TCRdb to the 5' RACE reads, yields one record per CDR3 protein. This repertoire shows under 500,000 distinct CDR3 sequences, around 20% found once; its top ten account for 15% to 20%. As for this clonotype: Its antigen is unidentified.

Notes on the study in general: The secondary response peaked faster, at day 5 versus 15, but was weaker. Overlap between CD4 and CD8 compartments was detected for a small share of clonotypes.

V lost 1 base to trimming and J lost 5 bases, with 22 bases between them. The germline V gene encodes CDR1 SGDLS and CDR2 YYNGEE. This CDR3 is built from 18 residues. This clonotype originated in a man aged 18 to 35 who received the YFV17D yellow fever vaccine. Material: PBMCs, obtained before the yellow fever booster vaccination. V usage is TRBV9 and J usage is TRBJ2-1; D is perhaps TRBD1 (7 bases). This chain's CDR3 is CASSVTGEAWARNNEQFF. As DNA, the CDR3 is TGTGCCAGCAGCGTAACAGGGGAGGCTTGGGCTAGAAACAATGAGCAGTTCTTC.